This TCR beta chain was recorded in a study of blood T cell repertoires in COVID-19 (dated by TCRdb to 2020 to 2021). Concerning the study at large: The collaborator samples originated in the United States, Italy and Spain and spanned the acute and convalescent phases of COVID-19. Samples were obtained from the ongoing ImmuneRACE study (first 160 participants) and from approximately 1,200 subjects provided by 6 global collaborators. The prospective study material was composed of cDNA or gDNA derived from T cells, B-cell-depleted T cells, or PBMCs. Where available, HLA class I and class II types were obtained from metadata supplied by the sample provider rather than from assay-based typing. The repertoires were released in a freely available public database intended as a resource for research on the immune response to SARS-CoV-2. Deeply sampled blood TCRbeta repertoires from subjects exposed to, actively infected with, or recovered from COVID-19 were included in the dataset. The sample metadata nearly always contained a de-identified subject ID, COVID-19 status, age in years and sex. The full study reports these points: The amount of clinical and demographic metadata varied by source and participant and was provided uncurated.

Participants in the prospective study were enrolled through a virtual design, were aged about 18 to 89 years, and lived in approximately 25 United States geographic areas. In the prospective study, participants were assigned to cohorts based on the clinical history participants reported in a screening survey and a study questionnaire. Each participant in the prospective study had whole blood, serum and a nasopharyngeal or oropharyngeal swab collected by mobile phlebotomists. Participants in the prospective study had the option to provide additional blood draws and questionnaires over an approximately two-month period. Prospective study blood samples were shipped either frozen or at room temperature before DNA extraction. With respect to this clone: The antigen it recognizes is unknown. Base qualities are not at hand, and no much larger clone is one base apart.

The germline V gene specifies SGHTA as CDR1 and FQGNSA as CDR2. V is reduced by 8 bases and J by 4 bases, leaving a spacing of 8 bases between them. There are 11 amino acids in the CDR3, from cysteine to phenylalanine inclusive. Only CDR3 DNA is held: 33 bases, read in frame from base 1. TCRbeta CDR3 regions were amplified from genomic DNA by means of the immunoSEQ Assay, a bias-controlled multiplex PCR. The authors' analysis ran thus. The number of nucleated cells in each sample was estimated by amplification of reference gene primers within the assay. Sequence reads were collapsed and filtered to measure the absolute abundance of every unique TCRbeta CDR3 rearrangement. Productive Simpson clonality was computed per sample as the square root of Simpson's diversity index over productive rearrangements. This is the immuneACCESS table as TCRdb keeps it, with only in-frame sequences that have V and J called. A part of the clones is gone; compared with another copy, unresolved V genes explain less than half, and the rest is unexplained. V and J calls and clone size are given by that table; D and trimming were obtained from the DNA. This sample lists about 210,000 clones; 81% were detected once. Clones ranked in the top ten supply more than 8.5% of the sample.

The chain was built from TRBV7-2 and TRBJ1-1; a tentative D call is TRBD1 (5 bases match). Sequenced sample: PBMCs or T cells enriched from blood (not recorded which). The TCR comes from a woman between 50 and 59 years old with acute COVID-19. The CDR3 protein sequence reads: CASGGTTEAFF. The sequence in DNA is TGTGCCAGCGGAGGGACCACTGAAGCTTTCTTT.